This T cell receptor beta chain was sequenced in a study of monozygotic twins with inflammatory bowel disease. Overall study results and limits: IBD patients had lower TCRbeta diversity (inverse Simpson) than healthy co-twins. Nothing supported a single strong signal or clonotype that was associated with IBD.

TCRdb processed the 5' RACE reads again and assigns one entry to each CDR3 protein, with no DNA. This repertoire includes about 300,000 distinct CDR3 sequences. Per germline, CDR1 MNHNY and CDR2 SVGAGI (reference sequence). The CDR3 consists of 13 residues. With regard to this clonotype: Its antigen is as yet unknown.

The sample taken for sequencing was blood. This sequence was found in a human donor with ulcerative colitis or Crohn's disease, or a healthy co-twin of an affected twin (not recorded which). J is TRBJ2-1 and V is TRBV6-6; TCRdb picks TRBD2, but there is no DNA to check that call. The CDR3 sequence: CASSYPLGVQQFF.